The 2 T cell receptor beta chains given below trace back to one sample, sequenced in a study of graft-versus-host responses after intestinal transplantation (dated by TCRdb to 2020 to 2022). Libraries were built with the immunoSEQ multiplex PCR assay. TCRdb's version of the immuneACCESS table is confined to in-frame rearrangements and falls short of the full clone set. An unresolved V gene accounts for under half of the shortfall where checked; the remainder is of unknown origin. The sample data list about 85,000 clones, and approximately 90% of these were observed just once. Less than 8.5% of the sample goes to the ten largest clones. The time point label here, explained by the study, means: cells obtained before transplantation from donor or recipient. These receptors have no identified antigens. The material was unstimulated CD8+ T cells sorted from spleen or lymph node cells, obtained before transplant. Receptors originate from a human donor who was the organ donor for an intestinal transplant.

The chain recombines TRBV14 with TRBJ2-1; 13 nucleotides align to TRBD2. The CDR3 consists of 16 residues. Germline V lookup: CDR1 SGHDN, CDR2 FVKESK. V was pared by 2 bases and J by 7 bases, with 5 bases of the junction left unmatched. CDR3 loop: CASSQLLAGGPNEQFF. CDR3 nucleotides: TGTGCCAGCAGCCAACTACTAGCGGGGGGGCCGAATGAGCAGTTCTTC.

This clone was found once. The chain joins TRBV12-5 to TRBJ2-5; D is unresolved. The CDR3 has 12 amino acids. The V and J ends lost 6 bases and 11 bases respectively, with 16 bases between them. The germline V gene has CDR1 LGHNT and CDR2 FRNRAP. The CDR3 here is CASGADPSEQYF. The CDR3 nucleotides read TGTGCTAGTGGGGCAGACCCTTCTGAGCAGTACTTC. The variable domain in full, completed from reference TRBV12-5 and TRBJ2-5, reads DARVTQTPRHKVTEMGQEVTMRCQPILGHNTVFWYRQTMMQGLELLAYFRNRAPLDDSGMPKDRFSAEMPDATLATLKIQPSEPRDSAVYFCASGADPSEQYFGPGTRLLVL.